The 30 T cell receptor beta chains below come from one sample, sequenced in a study of the immune and genomic landscape of osteosarcoma. Primary, local recurrence and metastasis osteosarcoma tumors were taken after treatment from poor-prognosis patients. Measured with immunoSEQ multiplex PCR; TCRdb has only the in-frame clones, and not every one. The table lists roughly 9,800 clones, around 71% of them singletons. Sequencing was performed on osteosarcoma tumor tissue from the lung. The source is a human donor with osteosarcoma.

This clone was found a few times. In DNA, the CDR3 is TGTGCCAGTAGTCGGGCCCTTACCCCCTACGAGCAGTACTTC. It encodes CASSRALTPYEQYF. The chain combines TRBV19 with TRBJ2-7; D uncertain. From germline, CDR1 is LNHDA and CDR2 SQIVND (reference sequence). The CDR3 is 14 amino acids. V dropped 5 bases and J dropped 2 bases, with 13 bases sitting between them.

In DNA, the CDR3 is TGTGCCACCAGCAGAGTCAGGGGTTTCACAGCGGGAGGGCCTCTTCAGGGTGCCTACGAGCAGTACTTC. Translated: CATSRVRGFTAGGPLQGAYEQYF. The chain links TRBV15 to TRBJ2-7; 10 bases match TRBD2. CDR3 length: 23 amino acids. Losses at the gene ends were 1 base for V and 2 bases for J; bases not matched to a gene: 26. The germline V gene has CDR1 LNHNV and CDR2 YYDKDF (reference sequence).

J is TRBJ1-1 and V is TRBV28; no reliable D call. The CDR3 is 12 residues long. The ends were cut back, 6 bases at V and 3 bases at J, with 8 bases in the middle. Germline V CDR1 and CDR2: MDHEN, SYDVKM. The CDR3 region has the DNA TGTGCCAGCAGCTTTCTATACACTGAAGCTTTCTTT. Its translation: CASSFLYTEAFF.

The genes are TRBV7-2 and TRBJ1-1; D unresolved. The germline gives CDR1 SGHTA, CDR2 FQGNSA. V lost 1 base, J lost 1 base, and 4 bases lay in between. The CDR3 loop spans 13 amino acids. The CDR3: CASSLERNTEAFF. CDR3 coding DNA: TGTGCCAGCAGCTTAGAGAGGAACACTGAAGCTTTCTTT.

There are a few counts of this clone. This chain joins TRBV14 and TRBJ2-1; D may be TRBD1 (6 bases). Deletions cut 1 base from V and 2 bases from J, with 6 bases between. Germline-derived CDR1 and CDR2 are SGHDN and FVKESK. This CDR3 is 14 amino acids long. CDR3 in amino acids: CASSQGGPYNEQFF. DNA for the CDR3: TGTGCCAGCAGCCAAGGGGGGCCCTACAATGAGCAGTTCTTC.

As concerns this clone: The same CDR3 is also encoded by other DNA sequences in this sample. The V gene is TRBV19, the J gene TRBJ2-2; 8 nucleotides line up with TRBD1. CDR1 is LNHDA, CDR2 SQIVND, per germline (reference sequence). Trimming took 5 bases from V and 3 from J; bases not matched to a gene: 2. This CDR3 spans 14 amino acids. The CDR3 is CASSGQGYTGELFF. Written as DNA, the CDR3 is TGTGCCAGTAGTGGACAGGGATACACCGGGGAGCTGTTTTTT.

The chain joins TRBV6-1 to TRBJ2-7; D gene ambiguous. The V and J ends lost 2 bases and 1 base respectively, with 9 bases between them. The CDR3 length is 14 residues. Germline V CDR1 and CDR2: MNHNS, SASEGT. CDR3 amino acids: CASSEFGPSYEQYF. The CDR3 coding sequence is TGTGCCAGCAGTGAATTTGGGCCTTCCTACGAGCAGTACTTC.

The genes are TRBV6-5 and TRBJ2-5; D is possibly TRBD1 (5 bases). Germline values: CDR1 MNHEY, CDR2 SVGAGI. The length of the CDR3 is 14 residues. V was pared by 2 bases and J by 5 bases, with 12 bases between. CDR3 nucleotides: TGTGCCAGCAGTTACAGGGGTACAAGGGAGACCCAGTACTTC. It specifies CASSYRGTRETQYF.

The chain joins TRBV10-3 to TRBJ1-6; perhaps TRBD1 as D (6 bases). The germline gives CDR1 ENHRY, CDR2 SYGVKD. Trimming took off 3 bases at V and 5 bases at J, with 17 bases between the two ends. CDR3 length equals 17 residues. CDR3 nucleotide sequence: TGTGCCATCAGTGACGAAGGGGCAGGGGCTAATAATTCACCCCTCCACTTT. Translating gives CAISDEGAGANNSPLHF.

The rearrangement links TRBV29-1 to TRBJ1-2; TRBD1 might be the D (5 bases). The CDR3 contains 13 residues. V lost 4 bases and J 0 bases, leaving 9 bases between the germline ends. Germline V lookup: CDR1 SQVTM, CDR2 ANQGSEA. CDR3 amino acids: CSVVAGSNYGYTF. In DNA, the CDR3 is TGCAGCGTTGTAGCAGGGTCTAACTATGGCTACACCTTC.

The chain is built from TRBV25-1 and TRBJ2-5; 7 nucleotides align to TRBD1. The CDR3 has 11 amino acids. CDR1 is MGHDK and CDR2 is SYGVNS in the germline V gene. V shed 6 bases and J 8 bases; nucleotides not matched to a gene: 3. For the CDR3, the DNA is TGTGCCAGCAGCGCAGGGGGTACCCAGTACTTC. It encodes CASSAGGTQYF. Complete variable domain (other parts from reference TRBV25-1 and TRBJ2-5): EADIYQTPRYLVIGTGKKITLECSQTMGHDKMYWYQQDPGMELHLIHYSYGVNSTEKGDLSSESTVSRIRTEHFPLTLESARPSHTSQYLCASSAGGTQYFGPGTRLLVL.

This chain links TRBV27 with TRBJ1-1; D perhaps matches TRBD1 (5 bases). The V end lost 10 bases, the J end lost 5 bases, and 20 bases lay between the germline ends. Germline-derived CDR1 and CDR2 are MNHEY and SMNVEV (reference sequence). The CDR3 contains 14 residues. This CDR3 reads CATRGEGWNTEAFF. In nucleotides, the CDR3 is TGTGCCACCAGAGGGGAAGGGTGGAATACTGAAGCTTTCTTT.

This chain uses TRBV11-2 with TRBJ2-7; the match to TRBD1 covers 7 bases. The germline V gene has CDR1 SGHAT and CDR2 FQNNGV. This CDR3 comprises 15 residues. The junction had 8 bases not matched to a gene; V was cut back by 6 bases and J by 0 bases. This chain's CDR3 is CASSLYRDSSYEQYF. CDR3 nucleotide sequence: TGTGCCAGCAGTTTATACCGGGACAGCTCCTACGAGCAGTACTTC.

The CDR3 sequence: CASSPLRGPNTGELFF. CDR3 nucleotide sequence: TGCGCCAGCAGCCCCCTGCGGGGGCCGAACACCGGGGAGCTGTTTTTT. The chain employs TRBV5-1 and TRBJ2-2; D is perhaps TRBD2 (7 bases). V lost 4 bases and J lost 0, with 13 bases in between. The CDR3 runs 16 residues. Looked up from germline, CDR1 is SGHRS and CDR2 is YFSETQ.

This chain links TRBV6-1 with TRBJ2-1, with D unresolved. The CDR3 is 13 amino acids. V lost 3 bases and J 4 bases, leaving 7 bases between the germline ends. Germline V lookup: CDR1 MNHNS, CDR2 SASEGT. The CDR3 loop reads CASSDLDYNEQFF. DNA of the CDR3: TGTGCCAGCAGTGACCTGGATTACAATGAGCAGTTCTTC.

This clone was detected a few times. The V gene is TRBV18, the J gene TRBJ1-2; D perhaps matches TRBD1 (5 bases). Germline V gene data show CDR1 as KGHSH and CDR2 as LQKENI. This CDR3 comprises 14 residues. Trimming removed 6 bases at V and 6 bases at J, with 17 bases between. The CDR3 nucleotides are TGTGCCAGCTCGTCATCGCGGGGCGAGGATGGCTACACCTTC. This gives the protein CASSSSRGEDGYTF.

The rearrangement links TRBV10-2 to TRBJ2-5; no clear D gene. There are 13 residues in the CDR3. Germline-derived CDR1 and CDR2 are WSHSY and SAAADI. V gave up 5 bases and J gave up 1 base, with 8 bases separating them. In DNA, the CDR3 is TGCGCCAGCAGTCCCCAGGTCCAAGAGACCCAGTACTTC. Protein: CASSPQVQETQYF.

This clone has just a few counts. The genes are TRBV15 and TRBJ1-1; tentatively, D is TRBD1 (5 bases). Trimming took off 0 bases at V and 6 bases at J, with 14 bases between the two ends. The CDR3 is 15 amino acids. Germline values: CDR1 LNHNV, CDR2 YYDKDF (reference sequence). The CDR3 is CATSRDHNQGAEAFF. The CDR3 bases are TGTGCCACCAGCAGAGATCATAATCAGGGAGCTGAAGCTTTCTTT. Complete variable domain (other parts from reference TRBV15 and TRBJ1-1): DAMVIQNPRYQVTQFGKPVTLSCSQTLNHNVMYWYQQKSSQAPKLLFHYYDKDFNNEADTPDNFQSRRPNTSFCFLDIRSPGLGDTAMYLCATSRDHNQGAEAFFGQGTRLTVV.

The chain combines TRBV6-1 with TRBJ2-7; TRBD2 agrees at 8 bases. The germline CDR1 and CDR2 sequences are MNHNS and SASEGT. CDR3 length: 15 amino acids. V lost 10 bases, J lost 1 base, and 12 bases stayed unmatched. The CDR3 here is CATGYSGSGSYEQYF. The CDR3 coding sequence is TGTGCCACCGGATACAGCGGGAGCGGGTCCTACGAGCAGTACTTC.

The rearrangement uses TRBV30 and TRBJ1-6; 7 bases align to TRBD1. The V gene's germline CDR1 is GTSNPN and CDR2 SVGIG (reference sequence). The CDR3 totals 17 residues. V dropped 4 bases and J dropped 7; count of bases not matched to a gene: 16. CDR3: CAWTQGVGGQGNSPLHF. CDR3 coding DNA: TGTGCCTGGACCCAGGGGGTGGGGGGCCAAGGGAATTCACCCCTCCACTTT.

The J gene is TRBJ1-2, the V gene TRBV4-2, with 7 bases aligning to TRBD1. V dropped 5 bases and J dropped 6; count of bases not matched to a gene: 18. Per the germline V gene, CDR1 is LGHNA and CDR2 is YNFKEQ. This CDR3 is built from 17 residues. CDR3 sequence (DNA): TGTGCCAGCAGCTCACCCGGGACAGCCGAACGAATCCATGGCTACACCTTC. Residues: CASSSPGTAERIHGYTF.

This clone was seen just once. This sequence joins TRBV7-9 and TRBJ2-5, with D possibly TRBD2 on 6 matching bases. V gave up 2 bases and J gave up 6 bases, with 13 bases separating them. The CDR3 covers 14 residues. Germline CDR1 is SEHNR and CDR2 is FQNEAQ (reference sequence). In nucleotides, the CDR3 is TGTGCCAGCAGCTTATCTGCGGGACGGAAGACCCAGTACTTC. Amino acids: CASSLSAGRKTQYF.

The V gene is TRBV28, the J gene TRBJ1-5; D unresolved. This CDR3 comprises 15 residues. The germline V and J ends were trimmed by 9 bases and 5 bases, with 20 bases remaining between them. CDR1 and CDR2 (germline): MDHEN, SYDVKM. The CDR3 spells CASCCPPDSYQPQHF. The CDR3 DNA reads TGTGCCAGTTGTTGCCCCCCGGACTCTTATCAGCCCCAGCATTTT.

Within the sample, this clone is medium-sized. The chain couples TRBV5-1 to TRBJ1-2, with 7 bases fitting TRBD1. Germline trimming cut 1 base from V and 10 bases from J; bases unmatched to any gene: 10. Germline assignment: CDR1 SGHRS and CDR2 YFSETQ. This CDR3 has 14 amino acids. The CDR3 is CASSLRGQVFDYTF. DNA of the CDR3: TGCGCCAGCAGCTTGAGGGGGCAGGTCTTCGACTACACCTTC.

Details on this clone: Sequence at one end of the junction differs from germline and may be a read error. V gene TRBV6-5 combines with J gene TRBJ2-2, with TRBD1 as a possible D gene (6 bases). There are 13 residues in the CDR3. Germline V gene lookup returns CDR1 MNHEY and CDR2 SVGAGI. CDR3 amino acids: CASSNRVAGKLFF. The DNA of the CDR3 is TGTGCCAGCAGTAACAGGGTGGCCGGGAAGCTGTTTTTT.

There are a few counts of this clone. The chain joins TRBV5-6 to TRBJ2-1; D remains ambiguous. With 5 bases removed from V and 8 bases from J, the gap between germline ends came to 8 bases. There are 11 residues in the CDR3. Germline V CDR1 and CDR2: SGHDT, YYEEEE. The CDR3 region is CASSLEDEQFF. In nucleotides, the CDR3 is TGTGCCAGCAGTCTAGAGGATGAGCAGTTCTTC.

This sequence joins TRBV10-2 and TRBJ2-3; 7 nucleotides match TRBD2. The germline V gene encodes CDR1 WSHSY and CDR2 SAAADI. With V trimmed by 0 bases and J by 3 bases, 6 bases remained unmatched. CDR3 length: 16 residues. CDR3 region: CASSESRGGPTDTQYF. In nucleotides, the CDR3 is TGCGCCAGCAGTGAGTCGAGGGGAGGGCCGACAGATACGCAGTATTTT.

This clone showed up just a few times. J is TRBJ1-2 and V is TRBV30; D unresolved. Per germline, CDR1 GTSNPN and CDR2 SVGIG (reference sequence). V was clipped by 4 bases and J by 5 bases, with 11 bases between them. The CDR3 totals 12 residues. The CDR3 is CAWTEGRYGYTF. The CDR3 DNA sequence: TGTGCCTGGACCGAAGGTAGATATGGCTACACCTTC.

On this clone: The same CDR3 arises from other DNA sequences in this sample as well. The genes are TRBV7-8 and TRBJ2-5, with 7 bases aligning to TRBD2. This CDR3 has 16 amino acids. V gave up 6 bases and J gave up 1 base; unmatched junction bases: 11. Germline V gene data show CDR1 as SGHVS and CDR2 as FQNEAQ. This CDR3 is CASSPPLWEGQETQYF. The CDR3 DNA is TGTGCCAGCAGTCCGCCATTGTGGGAGGGCCAAGAGACCCAGTACTTC.

The sample holds a few counts of this clone. The CDR3 DNA reads TGTGCCTGGAGTGTACCGGACCATTACGGGGGCAATCAGCCCCAGCATTTT. It encodes CAWSVPDHYGGNQPQHF. This chain links TRBV30 with TRBJ1-5; D uncertain. This CDR3 is built from 17 residues. The V end lost 0 bases, the J end lost 2 bases, and 17 bases lay between the germline ends. Per the germline V gene, CDR1 is GTSNPN and CDR2 is SVGIG (reference sequence).